This TCR beta chain is drawn from a study of T cell clonotyping in hematopoietic cell transplantation. Study-wide findings and caveats: Higher Inverse Simpson Index values in graft donor and pretransplant recipient predicted broader posttransplant TCR diversity. Cells were unsorted, so CD4 and CD8 contributions were not separated. Pathologically expanded recipient clonotypes increased progressively from day 30 to day 180 as diversity fell.

Clones were read by immunoSEQ multiplex PCR, and TCRdb kept only the in-frame ones, dropping some. This table has about 5,000 clones, approximately 94% appearing once. The CDR3 consists of 15 residues. V shed 1 base and J shed 3 bases, with 10 bases lying between them. The germline gives CDR1 LGHNA, CDR2 YSLEER. A note on this clone: Its specificity is not known.

The chain combines TRBV4-3 with TRBJ1-5; D gene uncertain. Specimen: PBMCs, collected 180 days after allogeneic stem cell transplant. The TCR originated in a male patient aged 60 to 75 who had an allogeneic stem cell transplant from a related donor, so the T cells may come from the graft donor. Some clones in this sample may be carry-over from other donors' samples. This CDR3 is CASSQAITPNQPQHF. CDR3 DNA: TGCGCCAGCAGCCAAGCTATTACGCCCAATCAGCCCCAGCATTTT.